This section outlines one T cell receptor (beta chain) sequence together with its context. This CDR3 is also generated by other DNA sequences in the sample. The V and J ends lost 6 bases and 1 base respectively, with 9 bases between them. CDR1 SGHTA and CDR2 FQGTGA come from the germline V gene. This CDR3 has 13 amino acids. The Seattle patients joined while their infection was active and were tracked longitudinally afterward. This sample stems from a study of blood T cell repertoires in COVID-19. At the level of the study: The origin of the acute and convalescent COVID-19 samples was the United States, Italy and Spain. Nucleic acid was either cDNA or gDNA, and it came from T cells, B-cell-depleted T cells, or PBMCs.

Original processing methods: Amplifying reference gene primers gave estimates of nucleated cell counts. Produced via immunoSEQ multiplex PCR; TCRdb's table is partial and in-frame only. V and J calls and clone size come straight from that table; D and trimming were deduced from the DNA. The table has about 330,000 clones, 87% seen once. The sequence came from a man aged 25 to 40 with COVID-19, enrolled during active disease. This chain links TRBV7-3 with TRBJ1-1; D call uncertain. The material sequenced was peripheral blood. CDR3 protein: CASSSQANTEAFF. DNA for the CDR3: TGTGCCAGCAGTAGTCAGGCGAACACTGAAGCTTTCTTT.